This T cell receptor beta chain was documented in a study of blood T cell repertoires in COVID-19. Study-wide context: Samples came from the United States, Italy and Spain, spanning acute and convalescent COVID-19.

Germline loops: CDR1 MDHEN, CDR2 SYDVKM. This CDR3 spans 17 amino acids. J gave up 10 bases and V 6 bases, and 18 bases lay outside the gene matches. The Seattle patients joined while their infection was active and were tracked longitudinally afterward. Produced via immunoSEQ multiplex PCR; TCRdb's table is partial and in-frame only. The data hold 60,000 to 90,000 clones, with 70% to 90% observed a single time. The chain combines TRBV28 with TRBJ1-6; 7 bases map to TRBD1. This clonotype was sampled from a man in his sixties with COVID-19, enrolled during active disease. Specimen: peripheral blood. The DNA for the CDR3 is TGTGCCAGCAGCCCACCCCCGGAGGGGGCTATGCGATCACCCCTCCACTTT. Translation gives CASSPPPEGAMRSPLHF.